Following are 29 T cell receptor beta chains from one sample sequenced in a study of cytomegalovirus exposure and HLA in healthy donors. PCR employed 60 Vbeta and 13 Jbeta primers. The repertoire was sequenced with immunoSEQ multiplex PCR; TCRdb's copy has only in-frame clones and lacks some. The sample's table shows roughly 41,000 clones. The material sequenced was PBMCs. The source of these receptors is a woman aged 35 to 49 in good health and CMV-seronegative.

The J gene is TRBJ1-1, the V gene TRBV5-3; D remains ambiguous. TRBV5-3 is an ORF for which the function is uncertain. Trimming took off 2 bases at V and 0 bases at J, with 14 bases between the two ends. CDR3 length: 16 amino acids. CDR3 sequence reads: CARSFYGESLNTEAFF. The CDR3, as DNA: TGTGCCAGAAGCTTTTATGGGGAGTCCCTGAACACTGAAGCTTTCTTT.

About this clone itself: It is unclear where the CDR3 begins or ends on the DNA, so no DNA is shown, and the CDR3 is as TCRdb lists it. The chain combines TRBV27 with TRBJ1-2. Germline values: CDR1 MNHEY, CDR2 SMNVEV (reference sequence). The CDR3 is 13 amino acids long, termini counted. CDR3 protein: CASSSSGVYGYTF.

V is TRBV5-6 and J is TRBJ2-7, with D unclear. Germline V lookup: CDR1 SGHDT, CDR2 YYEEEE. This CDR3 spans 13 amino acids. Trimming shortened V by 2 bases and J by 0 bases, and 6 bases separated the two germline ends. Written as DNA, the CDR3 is TGTGCCAGCAGCTTCACTAACTCCTACGAGCAGTACTTC. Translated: CASSFTNSYEQYF. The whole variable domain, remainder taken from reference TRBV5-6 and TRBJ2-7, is DAGVTQSPTHLIKTRGQQVTLRCSPKSGHDTVSWYQQALGQGPQFIFQYYEEEERQRGNFPDRFSGHQFPNYSSELNVNALLLGDSALYLCASSFTNSYEQYFGPGTRLTVT.

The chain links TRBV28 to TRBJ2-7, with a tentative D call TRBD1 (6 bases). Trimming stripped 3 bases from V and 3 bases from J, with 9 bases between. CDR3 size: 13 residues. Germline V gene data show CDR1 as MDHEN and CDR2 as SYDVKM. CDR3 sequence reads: CASSLRGNYEQYF. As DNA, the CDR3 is TGTGCCAGCAGTTTGAGGGGGAACTACGAGCAGTACTTC.

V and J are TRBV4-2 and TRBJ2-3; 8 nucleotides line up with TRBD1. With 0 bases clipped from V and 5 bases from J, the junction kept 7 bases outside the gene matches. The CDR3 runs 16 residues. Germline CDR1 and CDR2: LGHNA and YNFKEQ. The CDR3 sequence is CASSQEGQGAGDTQYF. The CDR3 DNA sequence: TGTGCCAGCAGCCAAGAAGGTCAGGGGGCGGGAGATACGCAGTATTTT.

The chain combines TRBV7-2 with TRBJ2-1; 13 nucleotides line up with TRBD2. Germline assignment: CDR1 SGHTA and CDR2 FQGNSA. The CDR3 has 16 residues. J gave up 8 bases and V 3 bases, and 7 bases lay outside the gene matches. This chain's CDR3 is CASSFAGTSGIHEQFF. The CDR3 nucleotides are TGTGCCAGCAGCTTTGCCGGGACTAGCGGGATCCATGAGCAGTTCTTC.

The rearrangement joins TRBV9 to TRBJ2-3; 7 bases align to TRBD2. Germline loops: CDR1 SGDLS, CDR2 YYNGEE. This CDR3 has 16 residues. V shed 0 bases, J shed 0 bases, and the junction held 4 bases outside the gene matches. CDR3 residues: CASSVGGGASTDTQYF. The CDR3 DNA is TGTGCCAGCAGCGTAGGGGGGGGAGCTAGCACAGATACGCAGTATTTT.

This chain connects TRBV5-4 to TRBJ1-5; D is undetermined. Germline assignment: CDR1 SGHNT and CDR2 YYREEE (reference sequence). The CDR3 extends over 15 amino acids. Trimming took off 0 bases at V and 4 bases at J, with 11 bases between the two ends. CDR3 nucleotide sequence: TGTGCCAGCAGCTTGGATGGCAGGCAAAATCAGCCCCAGCATTTT. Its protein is CASSLDGRQNQPQHF.

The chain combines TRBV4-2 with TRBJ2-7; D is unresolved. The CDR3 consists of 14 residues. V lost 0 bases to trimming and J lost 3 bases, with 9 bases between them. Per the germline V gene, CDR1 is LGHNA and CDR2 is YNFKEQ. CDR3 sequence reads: CASSQETSVYEQYF. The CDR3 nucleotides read TGTGCCAGCAGCCAAGAGACTTCCGTCTACGAGCAGTACTTC.

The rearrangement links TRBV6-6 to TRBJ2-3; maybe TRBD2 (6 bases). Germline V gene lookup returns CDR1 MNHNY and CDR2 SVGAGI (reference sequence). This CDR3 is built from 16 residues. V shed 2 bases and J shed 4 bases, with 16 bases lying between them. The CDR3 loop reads CASSYEFGGGADTQYF. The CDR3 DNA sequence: TGTGCCAGCAGTTACGAATTTGGGGGAGGCGCAGATACGCAGTATTTT.

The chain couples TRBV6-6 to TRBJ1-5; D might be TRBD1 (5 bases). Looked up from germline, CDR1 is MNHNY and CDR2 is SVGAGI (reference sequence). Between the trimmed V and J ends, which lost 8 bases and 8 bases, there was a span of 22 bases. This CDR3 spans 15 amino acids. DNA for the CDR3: TGTGCCAGCCTCCCCTTAGGGACTGGGATAAAGCCCCAGCATTTT. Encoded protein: CASLPLGTGIKPQHF.

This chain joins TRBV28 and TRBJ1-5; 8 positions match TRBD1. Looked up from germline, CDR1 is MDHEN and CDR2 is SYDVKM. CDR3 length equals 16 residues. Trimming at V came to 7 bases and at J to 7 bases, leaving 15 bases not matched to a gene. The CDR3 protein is CASIQGASIMGQPQHF. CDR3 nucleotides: TGTGCCAGCATCCAGGGGGCAAGTATAATGGGCCAGCCCCAGCATTTT.

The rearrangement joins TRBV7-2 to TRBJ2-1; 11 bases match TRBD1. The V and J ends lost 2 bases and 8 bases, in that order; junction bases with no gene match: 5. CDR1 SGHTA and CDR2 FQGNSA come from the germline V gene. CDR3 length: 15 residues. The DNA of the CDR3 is TGTGCCAGCAGCTTACGGGACAGGGGGTTCCATGAGCAGTTCTTC. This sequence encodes CASSLRDRGFHEQFF.

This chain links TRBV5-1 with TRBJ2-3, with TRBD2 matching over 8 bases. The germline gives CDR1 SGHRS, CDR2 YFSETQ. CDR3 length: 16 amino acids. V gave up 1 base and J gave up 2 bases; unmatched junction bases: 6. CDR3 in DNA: TGCGCCAGCAGCTTGAACGGACTAGCCTACACAGATACGCAGTATTTT. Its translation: CASSLNGLAYTDTQYF.

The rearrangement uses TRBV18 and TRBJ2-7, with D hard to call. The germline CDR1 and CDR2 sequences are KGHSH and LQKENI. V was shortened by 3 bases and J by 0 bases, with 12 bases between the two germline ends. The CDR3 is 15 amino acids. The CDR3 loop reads CASSPPGSSSYEQYF. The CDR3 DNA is TGTGCCAGCTCACCCCCGGGTTCTTCCTCCTACGAGCAGTACTTC.

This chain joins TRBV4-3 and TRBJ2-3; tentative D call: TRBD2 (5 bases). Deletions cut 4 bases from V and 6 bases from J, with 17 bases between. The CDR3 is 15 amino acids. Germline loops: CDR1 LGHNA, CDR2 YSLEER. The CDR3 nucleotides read TGCGCCAGCAGCCCCCAGACTAACTCGTTTGATACGCAGTATTTT. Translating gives CASSPQTNSFDTQYF.

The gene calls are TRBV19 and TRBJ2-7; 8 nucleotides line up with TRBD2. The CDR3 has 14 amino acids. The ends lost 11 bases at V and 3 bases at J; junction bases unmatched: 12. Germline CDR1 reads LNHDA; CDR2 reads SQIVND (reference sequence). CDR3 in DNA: TGTGCCCGATTCCCCGGAGCGGGAGTCTACGAGCAGTACTTC. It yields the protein CARFPGAGVYEQYF.

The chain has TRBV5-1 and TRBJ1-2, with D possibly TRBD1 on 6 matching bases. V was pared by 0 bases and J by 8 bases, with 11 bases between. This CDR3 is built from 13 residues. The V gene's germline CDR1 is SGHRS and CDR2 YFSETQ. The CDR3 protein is CASSLDRVDGYTF. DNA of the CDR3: TGCGCCAGCAGCTTGGACAGGGTGGACGGCTACACCTTC.

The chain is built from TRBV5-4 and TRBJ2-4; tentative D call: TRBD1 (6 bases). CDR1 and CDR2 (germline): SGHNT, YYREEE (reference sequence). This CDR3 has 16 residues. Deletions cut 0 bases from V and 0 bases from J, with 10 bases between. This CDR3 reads CASSLGDTIAKNIQYF. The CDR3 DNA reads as TGTGCCAGCAGCTTGGGGGACACAATAGCCAAAAACATTCAGTACTTC.

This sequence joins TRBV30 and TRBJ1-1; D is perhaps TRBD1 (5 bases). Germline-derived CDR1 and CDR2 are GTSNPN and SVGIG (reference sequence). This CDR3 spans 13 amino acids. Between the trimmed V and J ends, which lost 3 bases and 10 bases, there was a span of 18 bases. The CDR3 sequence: CAWSGRVRGSAFF. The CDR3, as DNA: TGTGCCTGGAGCGGAAGGGTAAGGGGCTCAGCTTTCTTT.

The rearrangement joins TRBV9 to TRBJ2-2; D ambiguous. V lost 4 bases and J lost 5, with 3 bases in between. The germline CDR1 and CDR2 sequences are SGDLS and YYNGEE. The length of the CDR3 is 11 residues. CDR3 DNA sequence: TGTGCCAGCAGCACAACCGGGGAGCTGTTTTTT. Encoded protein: CASSTTGELFF.

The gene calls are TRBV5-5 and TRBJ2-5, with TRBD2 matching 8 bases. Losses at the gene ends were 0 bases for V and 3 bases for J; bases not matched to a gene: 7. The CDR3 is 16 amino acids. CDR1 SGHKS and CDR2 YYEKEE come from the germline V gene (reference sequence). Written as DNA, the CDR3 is TGTGCCAGCAGCTTGGGGGTTAGCGGGAATGAAGAGACCCAGTACTTC. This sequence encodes CASSLGVSGNEETQYF.

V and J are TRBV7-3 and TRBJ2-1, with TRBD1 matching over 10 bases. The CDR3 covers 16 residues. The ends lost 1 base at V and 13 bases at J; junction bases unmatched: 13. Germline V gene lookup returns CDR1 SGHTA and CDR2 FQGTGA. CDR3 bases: TGTGCCAGCAGCTTAAGAGGGACAGGGGTAGGTGACTCTCAGTTCTTC. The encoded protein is CASSLRGTGVGDSQFF.

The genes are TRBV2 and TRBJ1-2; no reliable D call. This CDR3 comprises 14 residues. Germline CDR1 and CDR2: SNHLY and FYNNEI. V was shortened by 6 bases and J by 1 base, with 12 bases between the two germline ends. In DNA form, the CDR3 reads TGTGCCAGCAGAGCCGCGGGGAGTAACTATGGCTACACCTTC. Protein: CASRAAGSNYGYTF.

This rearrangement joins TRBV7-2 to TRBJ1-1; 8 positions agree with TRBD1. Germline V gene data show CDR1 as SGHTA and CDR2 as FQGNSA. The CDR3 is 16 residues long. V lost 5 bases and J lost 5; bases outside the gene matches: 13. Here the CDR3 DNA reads TGTGCCAGCAGCCCTCACTTGGACAGGGTGAGGACTGAAGCTTTCTTT. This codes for CASSPHLDRVRTEAFF.

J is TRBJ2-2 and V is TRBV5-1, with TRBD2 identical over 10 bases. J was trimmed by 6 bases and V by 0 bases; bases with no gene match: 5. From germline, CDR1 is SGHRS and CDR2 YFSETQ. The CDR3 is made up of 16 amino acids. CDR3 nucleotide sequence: TGCGCCAGCAGCTTGGGTCCTAGCGGGAGACCCGGGGAGCTGTTTTTT. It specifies CASSLGPSGRPGELFF.

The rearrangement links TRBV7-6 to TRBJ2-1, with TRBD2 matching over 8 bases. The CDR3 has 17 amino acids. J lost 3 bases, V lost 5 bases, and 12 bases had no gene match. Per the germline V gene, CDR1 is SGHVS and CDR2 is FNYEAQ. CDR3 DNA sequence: TGTGCCAGCAGCCTCCCCACACTAGCGGAAAACTACAATGAGCAGTTCTTC. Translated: CASSLPTLAENYNEQFF.

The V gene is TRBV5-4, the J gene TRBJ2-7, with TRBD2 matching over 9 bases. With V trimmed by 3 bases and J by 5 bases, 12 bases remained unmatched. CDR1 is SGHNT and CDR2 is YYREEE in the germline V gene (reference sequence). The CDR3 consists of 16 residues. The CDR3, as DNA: TGTGCCAGCAGCTCGCTTTCGGGACTAGCCATTGACGAGCAGTACTTC. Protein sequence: CASSSLSGLAIDEQYF. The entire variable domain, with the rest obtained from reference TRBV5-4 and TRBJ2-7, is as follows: ETGVTQSPTHLIKTRGQQVTLRCSSQSGHNTVSWYQQALGQGPQFIFQYYREEENGRGNFPPRFSGLQFPNYSSELNVNALELDDSALYLCASSSLSGLAIDEQYFGPGTRLTVT.

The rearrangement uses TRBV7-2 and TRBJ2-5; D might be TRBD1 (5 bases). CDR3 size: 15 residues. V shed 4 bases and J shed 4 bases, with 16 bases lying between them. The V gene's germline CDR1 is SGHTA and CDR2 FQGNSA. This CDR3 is CASSYLKGEGETQYF. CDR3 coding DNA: TGTGCCAGCAGCTACCTTAAAGGGGAAGGAGAGACCCAGTACTTC.